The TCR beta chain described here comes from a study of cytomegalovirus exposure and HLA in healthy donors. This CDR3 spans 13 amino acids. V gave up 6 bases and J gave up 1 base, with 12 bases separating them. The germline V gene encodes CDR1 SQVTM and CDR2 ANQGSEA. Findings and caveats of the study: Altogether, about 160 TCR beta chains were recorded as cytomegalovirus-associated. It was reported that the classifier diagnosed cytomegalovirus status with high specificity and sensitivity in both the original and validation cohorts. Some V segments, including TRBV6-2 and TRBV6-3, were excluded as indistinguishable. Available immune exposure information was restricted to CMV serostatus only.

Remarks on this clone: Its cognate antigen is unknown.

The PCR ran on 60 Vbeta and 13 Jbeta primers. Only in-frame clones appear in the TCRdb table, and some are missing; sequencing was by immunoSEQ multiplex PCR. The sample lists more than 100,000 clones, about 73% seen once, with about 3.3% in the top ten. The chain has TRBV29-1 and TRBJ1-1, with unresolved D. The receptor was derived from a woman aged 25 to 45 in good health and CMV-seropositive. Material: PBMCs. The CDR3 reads CSVGNGWNTEAFF. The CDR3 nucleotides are TGCAGCGTCGGAAACGGGTGGAACACTGAAGCTTTCTTT.